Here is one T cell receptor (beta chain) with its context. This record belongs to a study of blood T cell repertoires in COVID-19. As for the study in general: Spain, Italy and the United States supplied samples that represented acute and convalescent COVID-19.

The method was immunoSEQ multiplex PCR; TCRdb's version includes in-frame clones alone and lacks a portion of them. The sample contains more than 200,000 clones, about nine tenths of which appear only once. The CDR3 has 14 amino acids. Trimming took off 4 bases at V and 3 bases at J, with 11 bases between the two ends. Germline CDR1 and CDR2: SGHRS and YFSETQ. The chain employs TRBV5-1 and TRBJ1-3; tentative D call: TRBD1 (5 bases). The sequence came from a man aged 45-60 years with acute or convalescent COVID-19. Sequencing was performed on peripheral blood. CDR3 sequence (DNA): TGCGCCAGCAGCGCCTACGGGGGTGGAAACACCATATATTTT. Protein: CASSAYGGGNTIYF.